The rows below give T cell receptor beta chains drawn from one sample of a study of shared clonotypes between healthy human individuals. Some clones are missing from TCRdb's copy, which holds only in-frame ones; the method was immunoSEQ multiplex PCR. The sample consists of millions of clones, approximately 95% of them appearing once. The sample comprised naive CD4+ T cells from PBMCs. These receptors were obtained from a man younger than 35 in good health. Some clones in this sample may be carry-over from other donors' samples. The CDR3 runs from the conserved cysteine through the conserved F or W. The order of the fields is D gene, CDR3 length, V gene, clone size, J gene, CDR3 DNA, CDR3 protein. The D gene is left open where the match is weak. Rows give clone size only sometimes, using once, few, many, or a class for an expanded clone.

D: -
length: 12
V: TRBV11-3
size: -
J: TRBJ2-1
DNA: TGTGCCAGCAGCCGGCCCAGCGATGAGCAGTTCTTC
CDR3: CASSRPSDEQFF

D: -
length: 12
V: TRBV9
size: -
J: TRBJ2-1
DNA: TGTGCCAGCAGCGGAACCTACAATGAGCAGTTCTTC
CDR3: CASSGTYNEQFF

D: TRBD1
length: 14
V: TRBV6-6
size: -
J: TRBJ2-7
DNA: TGTGCCAGCAGTCAACCGACAGGGTTGGGGGAGCAGTACTTC
CDR3: CASSQPTGLGEQYF

D: -
length: 12
V: TRBV5-1
size: -
J: TRBJ1-2
DNA: TGCGCCAGCAGGTTGCAGAACTATGGCTACACCTTC
CDR3: CASRLQNYGYTF

D: -
length: 14
V: TRBV5-4
size: -
J: TRBJ2-7
DNA: TGTGCCAGCAGCTTGGACGCGGCCTCCTACGAGCAGTACTTC
CDR3: CASSLDAASYEQYF

D: TRBD2
length: 15
V: TRBV4-1
size: -
J: TRBJ2-1
DNA: TGCGCCAGCAGCCGACTAGCCGCCACCTACAATGAGCAGTTCTTC
CDR3: CASSRLAATYNEQFF

D: -
length: 15
V: TRBV4-2
size: -
J: TRBJ2-3
DNA: TGTGCCAGCCAGGGACGTAGGGGAGGCACAGATACGCAGTATTTT
CDR3: CASQGRRGGTDTQYF

D: TRBD1
length: 17
V: TRBV7-9
size: -
J: TRBJ2-7
DNA: TGTGCCAGCAGCTTATCCCCCCGACAGGGGGTCTCCTACGAGCAGTACTTC
CDR3: CASSLSPRQGVSYEQYF

D: TRBD1
length: 15
V: TRBV5-6
size: -
J: TRBJ1-2
DNA: TGTGCCAGGGATCAACAGGGGGCCACCCGCTATGGCTACACCTTC
CDR3: CARDQQGATRYGYTF

D: -
length: 15
V: TRBV5-1
size: -
J: TRBJ2-7
DNA: TGCGCCAGCAGCTTGACAGGTTACGCCCAGGGCGAGCAGTACTTC
CDR3: CASSLTGYAQGEQYF

D: -
length: 13
V: TRBV7-9
size: -
J: TRBJ2-3
DNA: TGTGCCAGCAGCTTAGGAGTGACGGATACGCAGTATTTT
CDR3: CASSLGVTDTQYF

D: -
length: 15
V: TRBV4-3
size: -
J: TRBJ1-2
DNA: TGCGCCAGCAGCCAACGGGCAGAGACTCCCTATGGCTACACCTTC
CDR3: CASSQRAETPYGYTF

D: TRBD2
length: 15
V: TRBV5-4
size: -
J: TRBJ2-1
DNA: TGTGCCAGCAGCTACAGCGGGAGGCCCTACAATGAGCAGTTCTTC
CDR3: CASSYSGRPYNEQFF

D: TRBD1
length: 15
V: TRBV25-1
size: -
J: TRBJ1-6
DNA: TGTGCCAGCAGTGAATTGACAGGGCTATATTCACCCCTCCACTTT
CDR3: CASSELTGLYSPLHF

D: -
length: 17
V: TRBV18
size: -
J: TRBJ2-2
DNA: TGTGCCAGCTCACCACCGGTAGGGGTACAAGGCACCGGGGAGCTGTTTTTT
CDR3: CASSPPVGVQGTGELFF

D: -
length: 13
V: TRBV10-3
size: -
J: TRBJ2-5
DNA: TGTGCCATCAGTGATCCCGTTGGAAAGACCCAGTACTTC
CDR3: CAISDPVGKTQYF

D: TRBD2
length: 18
V: TRBV5-8
size: -
J: TRBJ2-3
DNA: TGTGCCAGCAGCTTGGTTCGACTAGCGGGAGGATCCACAGATACGCAGTATTTT
CDR3: CASSLVRLAGGSTDTQYF

D: -
length: 15
V: TRBV7-3
size: -
J: TRBJ2-1
DNA: TGTGCCAGCAGCTCAGACGAGAGCTCCTACAATGAGCAGTTCTTC
CDR3: CASSSDESSYNEQFF

D: -
length: 14
V: TRBV10-3
size: -
J: TRBJ2-5
DNA: TGTGCCATCAGTGGAACAGGGAACCAAGAGACCCAGTACTTC
CDR3: CAISGTGNQETQYF

D: -
length: 13
V: TRBV2
size: -
J: TRBJ1-1
DNA: TGTGCCAGCAGTGAATCGGGGGGAACTGAAGCTTTCTTT
CDR3: CASSESGGTEAFF

D: -
length: 15
V: TRBV28
size: -
J: TRBJ2-2
DNA: TGTGCCAGCAGCCCCGGGACGGCCATAAACGGGGAGCTGTTTTTT
CDR3: CASSPGTAINGELFF

D: TRBD2
length: 18
V: TRBV7-2
size: -
J: TRBJ2-7
DNA: TGTGCCAGCAGCCTTCATCCCCCACTAGCGGGAGCGCCCTACGAGCAGTACTTC
CDR3: CASSLHPPLAGAPYEQYF

D: -
length: 13
V: TRBV5-1
size: once
J: TRBJ1-5
DNA: TGCGCCAGCAGCTTGGAGTCGAATCAGCCCCAGCATTTT
CDR3: CASSLESNQPQHF

D: -
length: 16
V: TRBV9
size: -
J: TRBJ1-1
DNA: TGTGCCAGCAGCGTCCTAGCGGCAGGGGTGAACACTGAAGCTTTCTTT
CDR3: CASSVLAAGVNTEAFF

D: -
length: 15
V: TRBV7-2
size: -
J: TRBJ2-7
DNA: TGTGCCAGCAGCTTATTGGGGGGCAGCTCCTACGAGCAGTACTTC
CDR3: CASSLLGGSSYEQYF

D: -
length: 14
V: TRBV5-1
size: -
J: TRBJ1-2
DNA: TGCGCCAGCGAGCCCCTGGCAGGGAGCTATGGCTACACCTTC
CDR3: CASEPLAGSYGYTF

D: TRBD2
length: 14
V: TRBV6-1
size: -
J: TRBJ2-1
DNA: TGTGCCAGCAGAGGGACTAGGTCTGTCAATGAGCAGTTCTTC
CDR3: CASRGTRSVNEQFF

D: TRBD2
length: 14
V: TRBV29-1
size: -
J: TRBJ2-5
DNA: TGCAGCGTGACGGGACTAGCGGGAGTGTGGGAGCAGTACTTC
CDR3: CSVTGLAGVWEQYF

D: -
length: 12
V: TRBV2
size: -
J: TRBJ2-7
DNA: TGTGCCAGCAGCCAGACAGGCTACGAGCAGTACTTC
CDR3: CASSQTGYEQYF

D: -
length: 10
V: TRBV29-1
size: -
J: TRBJ2-3
DNA: TGCAGCTCAAACACAGATACGCAGTATTTT
CDR3: CSSNTDTQYF

D: TRBD2
length: 16
V: TRBV10-3
size: -
J: TRBJ2-1
DNA: TGTGCCATCAGTGGGCTAGCGGGAATTACGTCCAATGAGCAGTTCTTC
CDR3: CAISGLAGITSNEQFF

D: -
length: 10
V: TRBV19
size: -
J: TRBJ2-1
DNA: TGTGCCAGTAGCCCCGGTGGTAGGTTCTTC
CDR3: CASSPGGRFF

D: -
length: 12
V: TRBV7-2
size: -
J: TRBJ2-3
DNA: TGTGCCAGCAGAAATTGGACAGATACGCAGTATTTT
CDR3: CASRNWTDTQYF

D: TRBD2
length: 15
V: TRBV29-1
size: -
J: TRBJ2-3
DNA: TGCAGCGTCGCCAGCCGGCTAGCGGGCACAGATACGCAGTATTTT
CDR3: CSVASRLAGTDTQYF

D: -
length: 14
V: TRBV2
size: few
J: TRBJ1-5
DNA: TGTGCCAGCAGCCTGGTTGAAATTGATCAGCCCCAGCATTTT
CDR3: CASSLVEIDQPQHF

D: -
length: 14
V: TRBV5-1
size: -
J: TRBJ2-5
DNA: TGCGCCAGCAGCGTGGGACACGGGCAAGAGACCCAGTACTTC
CDR3: CASSVGHGQETQYF

D: TRBD2
length: 15
V: TRBV9
size: -
J: TRBJ2-1
DNA: TGTGCCAGCAGCGTAATTGGGGGAGGGCTAAATGAGCAGTTCTTC
CDR3: CASSVIGGGLNEQFF

D: -
length: 15
V: TRBV10-3
size: -
J: TRBJ1-2
DNA: TGTGCCATCAGTGAGTCGCGTGGGGAGGTCTATGGCTACACCTTC
CDR3: CAISESRGEVYGYTF

D: TRBD1
length: 14
V: TRBV27
size: once
J: TRBJ1-1
DNA: TGTGCCAGCAGCGTGGGACAGGCTCACACTGAAGCTTTCTTT
CDR3: CASSVGQAHTEAFF

D: -
length: 15
V: TRBV7-2
size: -
J: TRBJ2-5
DNA: TGTGCCAGCAGCCTCGCCCCTGGAAGAAAAGAGACCCAGTACTTC
CDR3: CASSLAPGRKETQYF

D: TRBD1
length: 13
V: TRBV25-1
size: once
J: TRBJ2-2
DNA: TGTGCCAGCAGTGGACAGGGACCCGGGGAGCTGTTTTTT
CDR3: CASSGQGPGELFF

D: TRBD1
length: 12
V: TRBV2
size: -
J: TRBJ1-1
DNA: TGTGCCAGCAGTCTTGACAGGGAGCGAGCTTTCTTT
CDR3: CASSLDRERAFF

D: -
length: 17
V: TRBV5-6
size: -
J: TRBJ1-4
DNA: TGTGCCAGCAGCTCATTTGACCGTCGGCTAACTAATGAAAAACTGTTTTTT
CDR3: CASSSFDRRLTNEKLFF

D: TRBD1
length: 17
V: TRBV7-9
size: -
J: TRBJ1-4
DNA: TGTGCCAGCAGCTTAGGAAGTGGGGACAGAATTAATGAAAAACTGTTTTTT
CDR3: CASSLGSGDRINEKLFF

D: -
length: 14
V: TRBV19
size: -
J: TRBJ1-3
DNA: TGTGCCAGTAGCCTCAGGGGAAGGGGAAACACCATATATTTT
CDR3: CASSLRGRGNTIYF